The clone carrying this T cell receptor beta chain appeared once. Its target is not known. Looked up from germline, CDR1 is MNHEY and CDR2 is SVGAGI. V shed 6 bases and J 4 bases; nucleotides not matched to a gene: 6. The CDR3 sequence is 14 residues long. Per sample, roughly 470 nanograms of biopsy DNA were TCRB immunosequenced. Sequencing was performed with immunoSEQ multiplex PCR; in TCRdb, only in-frame clones are kept and a portion is missing. The table shows 10,000 to 15,000 clones, with around 78% occurring only once. The sample comes from a study of T cell repertoires in ileal Crohn's disease. Notes on the study in general: Endoscopic recurrence occurred in every patient whose clonality exceeded 26.8%. Clonal expansions were more frequent in active smokers than non-smokers at surgery. Mucosal expansions were suggested to be mainly CD8 T cells.

This sequence joins TRBV6-5 and TRBJ1-3, with TRBD1 identical over 7 bases. Sequencing used ileal tissue. The source is an adult with Crohn's disease. CDR3 coding DNA: TGTGCCAGCAGCAGGGGGGTTGAGGGAAACACCATATATTTT. Its translation: CASSRGVEGNTIYF.